This T cell receptor (beta chain) is drawn from a study of cytomegalovirus exposure and HLA in healthy donors. The overall study: Among the approximately 400 genotyped donors, less than 85% were placed in the Caucasian-associated ancestry cluster.

Concerning this clone itself: Its antigen is still unknown.

Primers included in the PCR were 60 Vbeta and 13 Jbeta primers. The method was immunoSEQ multiplex PCR; TCRdb's version includes in-frame clones alone and lacks a portion of them. The data show 130,000 to 150,000 clones, with around 80% seen just once and 8.8% held by the top ten. General observations from the study: The analysis excluded some indistinguishable V segments, including TRBV6-2 and TRBV6-3.

CDR3 length equals 14 residues. Germline lookup yields CDR1 MNHNY and CDR2 SVGAGI (reference sequence). V was cut by 5 bases and J by 10 bases, with 17 bases left in between. Sequencing was carried out using PBMCs. The TCR was taken from a woman in her forties or fifties in good health and CMV-seropositive. The chain joins TRBV6-6 to TRBJ1-4; D is possibly TRBD1 (5 bases). CDR3 DNA sequence: TGTGCCAGCAGTCCCAACAGGCCGGGAGGAAAACTGTTTTTT. Translated, it gives CASSPNRPGGKLFF.